This T cell receptor beta chain derives from a study of identical twins. This clonotype has just a few counts. Unique molecular identifiers were present on cDNA, and template switching added a universal primer site. TCRdb fed the 5' RACE reads into MiXCR, producing one record per CDR3 protein. The sample lists under 900,000 distinct CDR3 sequences; 15% to 20% were seen once. These records were also assigned to another study, of T cells expressing NK-cell markers. That publication notes: NKG2C+ dominant clonotypes from roughly 6 donors made up roughly 1.0-7.0% of CD8+ T cells. Four of the donors also had these clonotypes leading their CD3+CD56-NKG2C+ fraction.

Sequencing used PBMCs. The origin of this receptor is a woman aged 18-29 years in good health.

The DNA of the CDR3 is TGCGCCAGCAGCTTGGATGTCTCGATTACTTCCTACGAGCAGTACTTC. Translating it yields CASSLDVSITSYEQYF. This chain links TRBV5-1 with TRBJ2-7; D is ambiguous. The CDR3 totals 16 residues. Trimming took off 0 bases at V and 1 base at J, with 14 bases between the two ends. Looked up from germline, CDR1 is SGHRS and CDR2 is YFSETQ.